The clone carrying this TCR beta chain was seen a single time. Together with a sample-barcoded 5' primer, a J-beta primer mix was included in a second PCR lasting roughly 6 to 12 cycles. TCRdb ran MiXCR on the 5' RACE reads and lists one entry per CDR3 protein. The sample carries some 1.7 million distinct CDR3 sequences, approximately 28% recorded once. Losses at the gene ends were 0 bases for V and 5 bases for J; bases not matched to a gene: 5. This CDR3 has 16 amino acids. Germline-derived CDR1 and CDR2 are SGHTA and FQGNSA. This specimen belongs to a study of blood T cells in healthy people across ages.

The specimen sequenced was blood. This TCR was sampled from a woman aged 25 to 39 in good health. The rearrangement links TRBV7-2 to TRBJ2-1, with TRBD1 matching over 9 bases. The CDR3 region has the DNA TGTGCCAGCAGCTTAGCCGCCGGGACAGGGAACAATGAGCAGTTCTTC. This translates into CASSLAAGTGNNEQFF. Using reference TRBV7-2 and TRBJ2-1 for the parts outside the CDR3, the full variable domain is GAGVSQSPSNKVTEKGKDVELRCDPISGHTALYWYRQSLGQGLEFLIYFQGNSAPDKSGLPSDRFSAERTGGSVSTLTIQRTQQEDSAVYLCASSLAAGTGNNEQFFGPGTRLTVL.